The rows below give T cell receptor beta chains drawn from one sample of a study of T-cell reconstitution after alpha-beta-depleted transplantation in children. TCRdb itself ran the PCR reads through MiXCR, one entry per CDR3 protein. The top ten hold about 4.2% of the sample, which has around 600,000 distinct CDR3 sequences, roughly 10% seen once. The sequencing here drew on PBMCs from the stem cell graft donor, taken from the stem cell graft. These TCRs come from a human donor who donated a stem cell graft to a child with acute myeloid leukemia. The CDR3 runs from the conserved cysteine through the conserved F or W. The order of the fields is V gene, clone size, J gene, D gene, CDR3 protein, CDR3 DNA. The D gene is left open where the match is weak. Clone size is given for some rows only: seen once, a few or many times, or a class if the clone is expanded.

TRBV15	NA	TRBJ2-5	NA	CATSRPFGGAETQYF	TGTGCCACCAGCAGACCTTTTGGGGGCGCGGAGACCCAGTACTTC
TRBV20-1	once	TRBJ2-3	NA	CSADRGATDTQYF	TGCAGTGCTGATCGGGGGGCGACAGATACGCAGTATTTT
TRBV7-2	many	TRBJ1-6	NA	CASSLAPKNSPLHF	TGTGCCAGCAGCCTGGCACCTAAAAATTCACCCCTCCACTTT
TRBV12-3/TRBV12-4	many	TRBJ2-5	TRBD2	CASSFRGLAGEPFTGQETQYF	TGTGCCAGCAGTTTCCGGGGACTAGCGGGAGAGCCCTTCACAGGCCAAGAGACCCAGTACTTC
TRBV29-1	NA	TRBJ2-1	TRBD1	CSADRGVYNEQFF	TGCAGCGCTGACAGGGGGGTTTACAATGAGCAGTTCTTC
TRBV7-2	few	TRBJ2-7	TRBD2	CAAAKTGEKRENGQYF	TGTGCCGCCGCTAAAACGGGGGAAAAGCGGGAAAACGGGCAGTACTTC
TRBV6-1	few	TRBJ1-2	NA	CASSETGVGYGYTF	TGTGCCAGCAGTGAAACGGGGGTCGGCTATGGCTACACCTTC
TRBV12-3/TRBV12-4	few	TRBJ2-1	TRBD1	CASSLAGQGVYNEQFF	TGTGCCAGCAGTTTAGCTGGACAGGGGGTCTACAATGAGCAGTTCTTC
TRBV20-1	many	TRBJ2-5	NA	CSARDHPLQPQETQYF	TGCAGTGCTAGAGATCACCCACTCCAACCCCAAGAGACCCAGTACTTC
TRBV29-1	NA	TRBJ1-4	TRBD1	CSVAADRGINEKLFF	TGCAGCGTTGCCGCGGACAGGGGCATTAATGAAAAACTGTTTTTT
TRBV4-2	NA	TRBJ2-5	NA	CASSQGGALPSETQYF	TGTGCCAGCAGCCAAGGTGGGGCGTTACCCTCGGAGACCCAGTACTTC
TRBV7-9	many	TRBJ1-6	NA	CASSLGPNSPLHF	TGTGCCAGCAGCTTAGGGCCGAATTCACCCCTCCACTTT
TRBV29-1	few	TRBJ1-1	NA	CSAGDTVAEAFF	TGCAGCGCTGGAGACACGGTGGCTGAAGCTTTCTTT
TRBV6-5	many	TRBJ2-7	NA	CASSSGTTYEQYF	TGTGCCAGCAGTTCCGGGACGACCTACGAGCAGTACTTC
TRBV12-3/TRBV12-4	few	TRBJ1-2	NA	CASSFGGADYGYTF	TGTGCCAGCAGTTTCGGGGGGGCGGACTATGGCTACACCTTC
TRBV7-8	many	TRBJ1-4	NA	CASRLRGGARKLFF	TGTGCCAGCAGACTCCGGGGGGGCGCCAGAAAACTGTTTTTT
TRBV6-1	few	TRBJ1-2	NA	CASRPRANLYGYTF	TGTGCCAGCCGGCCCAGAGCCAACCTCTATGGCTACACCTTC
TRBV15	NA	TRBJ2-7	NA	CATSRDFRSYEQYF	TGTGCCACCAGCAGAGATTTCCGCTCCTACGAGCAGTACTTC
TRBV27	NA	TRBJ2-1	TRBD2	CASTNVAGDSVGHEQFF	TGTGCCAGCACTAACGTAGCGGGAGATTCGGTTGGCCATGAGCAGTTCTTC
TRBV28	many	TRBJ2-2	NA	CASTSSDNTGELFF	TGTGCCAGCACGAGTAGCGACAACACCGGGGAGCTGTTTTTT
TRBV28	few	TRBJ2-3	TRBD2	CASSMGLAYNPSTDTQYF	TGTGCCAGCAGCATGGGACTAGCGTACAACCCTAGCACAGATACGCAGTATTTT
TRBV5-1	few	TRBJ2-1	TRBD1	CASSLNTGGYNEQFF	TGCGCCAGCAGCTTAAACACAGGGGGCTACAATGAGCAGTTCTTC
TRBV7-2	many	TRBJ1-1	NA	CASSSSAMNTEAFF	TGTGCCAGCAGCTCAAGTGCTATGAACACTGAAGCTTTCTTT
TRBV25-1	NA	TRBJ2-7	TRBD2	CASSGRIAGGVGEQYF	TGTGCCAGCAGTGGTCGAATAGCGGGAGGTGTAGGCGAGCAGTACTTC
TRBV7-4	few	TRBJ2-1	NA	CASSLGQFGGYNEQFF	TGTGCCAGCAGCTTAGGCCAATTTGGGGGGTACAATGAGCAGTTCTTC
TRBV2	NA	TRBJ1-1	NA	CASSLRFVGRLRGTEAFF	TGTGCCAGCAGCCTTCGTTTTGTCGGCCGACTACGAGGAACTGAAGCTTTCTTT
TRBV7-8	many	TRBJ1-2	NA	CASSPRETIYGYTF	TGTGCCAGCAGCCCCCGGGAAACTATCTATGGCTACACCTTC
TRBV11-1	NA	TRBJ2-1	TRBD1	CASSPFPGQGDNEQFF	TGTGCCAGCAGCCCCTTTCCGGGACAGGGAGACAATGAGCAGTTCTTC
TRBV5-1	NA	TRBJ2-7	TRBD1	CASSSPGTGNPYEQYF	TGCGCCAGCAGCTCCCCCGGGACAGGGAACCCCTACGAGCAGTACTTC
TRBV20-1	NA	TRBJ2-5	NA	CSARDRQSAGETQYF	TGCAGTGCTAGAGATAGACAGAGCGCGGGAGAGACCCAGTACTTC
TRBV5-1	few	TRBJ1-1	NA	CASSFGRENTEAFF	TGCGCCAGCAGCTTTGGCAGAGAGAACACTGAAGCTTTCTTT
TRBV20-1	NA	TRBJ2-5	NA	CSARGFIETQYF	TGCAGTGCTAGGGGATTTATCGAGACCCAGTACTTC
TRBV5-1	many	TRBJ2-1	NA	CASSLQESNEQFF	TGCGCCAGCAGCTTGCAGGAGTCGAATGAGCAGTTCTTC
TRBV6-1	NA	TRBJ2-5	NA	CASSPYQARGSETQYF	TGTGCCAGCAGTCCGTACCAGGCTAGGGGGTCGGAGACCCAGTACTTC
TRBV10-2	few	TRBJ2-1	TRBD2	CASTYGGSGRNEQFF	TGCGCCAGCACCTACGGGGGGAGCGGGAGGAATGAGCAGTTCTTC
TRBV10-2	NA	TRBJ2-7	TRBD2	CATQVASGSYEQYF	TGCGCCACCCAGGTGGCTAGCGGATCCTACGAGCAGTACTTC
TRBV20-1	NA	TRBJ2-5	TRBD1	CSALTGAKKETQYF	TGCAGTGCTCTGACAGGGGCAAAGAAAGAGACCCAGTACTTC
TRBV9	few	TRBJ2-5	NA	CASSVGPRVETQYF	TGTGCCAGCAGCGTAGGTCCCCGGGTAGAGACCCAGTACTTC
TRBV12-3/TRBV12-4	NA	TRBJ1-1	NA	CASSQIVGNTEAFF	TGTGCCAGCAGTCAGATCGTGGGGAACACTGAAGCTTTCTTT
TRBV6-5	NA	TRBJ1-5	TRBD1	CASSSGQGVGQPQHF	TGTGCCAGCAGTTCCGGACAGGGGGTTGGTCAGCCCCAGCATTTT
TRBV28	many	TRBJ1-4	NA	CASSYPRRGAANEKLFF	TGTGCCAGCAGTTACCCGCGGAGGGGGGCAGCTAATGAAAAACTGTTTTTT
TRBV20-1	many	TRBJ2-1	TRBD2	CSARAPSGTNEQFF	TGCAGTGCTAGGGCCCCTAGCGGGACCAATGAGCAGTTCTTC